This T cell receptor beta chain was sequenced for a study of T cell repertoires in cytomegalovirus infection. Study-level information: TCR beta signatures that were public indicated CMV infection and matching HLA type.

Study-wide findings and caveats: Pooled public TCR beta family frequency picked out CMV carriers with the relevant HLA.

The V gene's germline CDR1 is SQVTM and CDR2 ANQGSEA. CDR3 size: 16 residues. V dropped 0 bases and J dropped 1; count of bases not matched to a gene: 6. This clonotype came up a few times. Antigen unknown. TCRdb re-called the reads through MiXCR, storing one row per CDR3 protein. The profile shows about 260,000 distinct CDR3 sequences, roughly 13% of them singletons. The chain is built from TRBV29-1 and TRBJ2-7; 10 bases are shared with TRBD1. The receptor's source is a human donor in good health (CMV status not recorded). Some clones in this sample may be carry-over from other donors' samples. Sample: PBMCs. DNA of the CDR3: TGCAGCGTTGAAGATCCGGGACAGGGGATATCCTACGAGCAGTACTTC. It translates to CSVEDPGQGISYEQYF.